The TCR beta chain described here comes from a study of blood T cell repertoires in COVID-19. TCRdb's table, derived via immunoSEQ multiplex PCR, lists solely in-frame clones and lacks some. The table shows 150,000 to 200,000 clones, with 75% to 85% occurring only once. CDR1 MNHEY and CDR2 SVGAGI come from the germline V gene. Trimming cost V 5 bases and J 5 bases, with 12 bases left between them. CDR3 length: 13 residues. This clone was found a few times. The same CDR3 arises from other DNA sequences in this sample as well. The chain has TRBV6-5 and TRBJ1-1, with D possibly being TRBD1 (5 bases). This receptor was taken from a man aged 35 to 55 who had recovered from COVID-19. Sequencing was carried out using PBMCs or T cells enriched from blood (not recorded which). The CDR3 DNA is TGTGCCAGCAGTCTCGGTGCAGGGACTGAAGCTTTCTTT. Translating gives CASSLGAGTEAFF.